A single sample gave rise to the 26 T cell receptor beta chains below, sequenced in a study of blood T cell repertoires in COVID-19. Some clones are missing from TCRdb's copy, which holds only in-frame ones; the method was immunoSEQ multiplex PCR. Here the sample spans around 150,000 clones, about nine tenths being singletons. Input material: peripheral blood. The source is a man between 50 and 59 years old with active COVID-19.

This clone was seen only once. V gene TRBV9 combines with J gene TRBJ2-2; 7 bases line up with TRBD2. The CDR3 has 15 residues. The V and J ends lost 6 bases and 1 base, in that order; junction bases with no gene match: 6. CDR1 and CDR2 (germline): SGDLS, YYNGEE. CDR3 region: CASNFGGENTGELFF. In DNA form, the CDR3 reads TGTGCCAGCAATTTTGGGGGGGAGAACACCGGGGAGCTGTTTTTT.

The rearrangement links TRBV4-1 to TRBJ2-3; possibly TRBD1 for D (6 bases). The CDR3 spans 16 residues. V was trimmed by 0 bases and J by 2 bases, leaving 12 bases between them. Germline CDR1 is MGHRA and CDR2 is YSYEKL. Here the CDR3 reads CASSQEDRFLTDTQYF. CDR3 in DNA: TGCGCCAGCAGCCAAGAGGACAGATTCCTCACAGATACGCAGTATTTT.

This clone was observed a handful of times. This rearrangement joins TRBV6-5 to TRBJ1-5, with 7 bases matching TRBD1. Trimming took 6 bases from V and 5 from J; bases not matched to a gene: 7. The CDR3 extends over 14 amino acids. Germline V CDR1 and CDR2: MNHEY, SVGAGI. The CDR3 DNA reads as TGTGCCAGCAGCGCACAGGGGATGTATCAGCCCCAGCATTTT. Its protein product is CASSAQGMYQPQHF.

A remark on this clone: One junction end disagrees with the germline gene, perhaps due to a read error. The J gene is TRBJ2-5, the V gene TRBV10-3; unclear D gene. CDR1 is ENHRY, CDR2 SYGVKD, per germline. The length of the CDR3 is 13 residues. The CDR3 loop reads CAISGEISETQYF. CDR3 DNA sequence: TGTGCCATAAGTGGAGAAATATCAGAGACCCAGTACTTC.

This clone was picked up a small number of times. The rearrangement links TRBV3-1 (or the pseudogene TRBV3-2) to TRBJ1-6; 10 bases fit TRBD1. V was pared by 1 base and J by 10 bases, with 16 bases of the junction left unmatched. The V gene's germline CDR1 is LGHDT and CDR2 YNNKEL (reference sequence). This CDR3 is built from 19 residues. In DNA form, the CDR3 reads TGTGCCAGCAGCCAAGCCCGGGGGCCGGGACAGGGGTTGAGATCACCCCTCCACTTT. Its protein is CASSQARGPGQGLRSPLHF.

V gene TRBV11-2 combines with J gene TRBJ2-6, with 10 bases fitting TRBD1. The CDR3 is 18 amino acids. After removal of 5 bases from V and 0 bases from J, the junction contained 7 bases not matched to a gene. The germline gives CDR1 SGHAT, CDR2 FQNNGV. The CDR3 DNA sequence: TGTGCCAGCAGCCCGCTGACAGGGGGCCCCTCTGGGGCCAACGTCCTGACTTTC. This translates into CASSPLTGGPSGANVLTF.

CDR3 sequence reads: CAWSEGTGVDEAFF. In nucleotides, the CDR3 is TGTGCCTGGAGTGAAGGGACAGGGGTTGATGAAGCTTTCTTT. This sequence joins TRBV30 and TRBJ1-1; TRBD1 matches at 10 bases. Trimming at V came to 1 base and at J to 7 bases, leaving 6 bases not matched to a gene. The CDR3 is 14 amino acids. CDR1 is GTSNPN and CDR2 is SVGIG in the germline V gene (reference sequence).

This clone was picked up one time. The CDR3 loop reads CASSPGGTGEAFF. The CDR3 DNA follows: TGTGCCAGCTCACCGGGGGGTACGGGTGAAGCTTTCTTT. The rearrangement joins TRBV18 to TRBJ1-1; perhaps TRBD1 as D (5 bases). The V and J ends lost 3 bases and 7 bases respectively, with 12 bases between them. Germline lookup yields CDR1 KGHSH and CDR2 LQKENI. The CDR3 has 13 amino acids.

The chain employs TRBV19 and TRBJ1-3, with D maybe TRBD1 (6 bases). Germline V gene data show CDR1 as LNHDA and CDR2 as SQIVND (reference sequence). V shed 4 bases and J shed 2 bases, with 15 bases lying between them. The CDR3 covers 16 residues. CDR3 coding DNA: TGTGCCAGTAGTAGCCACAGGGAATATCCTGGAAACACCATATATTTT. This gives the protein CASSSHREYPGNTIYF.

CDR3 coding DNA: TGTGCCACCACTCCTTGGGGGGGGCGAGGGACTGAAGCTTTCTTT. As protein: CATTPWGGRGTEAFF. V is TRBV7-9 and J is TRBJ1-1, with D perhaps TRBD1 (6 bases). This CDR3 comprises 15 residues. Germline V CDR1 and CDR2: SEHNR, FQNEAQ (reference sequence). The V end was cut by 10 bases, the J end by 5 bases, with 23 bases between.

The chain joins TRBV6-1 to TRBJ2-4, with 8 bases identical to TRBD1. V lost 3 bases, J lost 6 bases, and 1 base stayed unmatched. Looked up from germline, CDR1 is MNHNS and CDR2 is SASEGT. This CDR3 is 13 amino acids long. The CDR3 loop is CASSDTGGNIQYF. The CDR3 DNA is TGTGCCAGCAGTGATACAGGGGGAAACATTCAGTACTTC.

The genes are TRBV5-1 and TRBJ1-6; 12 nucleotides line up with TRBD1. CDR1 is SGHRS, CDR2 YFSETQ, per germline. This CDR3 is built from 19 residues. After removal of 1 base from V and 2 bases from J, the junction contained 7 bases not matched to a gene. CDR3 protein: CASSLSGQGARTYNSPLHF. CDR3 sequence (DNA): TGCGCCAGCAGCTTGTCGGGACAGGGGGCAAGGACCTATAATTCACCCCTCCACTTT.

This chain connects TRBV14 to TRBJ2-1; D is possibly TRBD2 (7 bases). V was trimmed by 3 bases and J by 0 bases, leaving 12 bases between them. Germline V gives CDR1 SGHDN, CDR2 FVKESK. The CDR3 totals 16 residues. The CDR3 sequence: CASSHRGAYSYNEQFF. The CDR3 DNA follows: TGTGCCAGCAGCCATCGGGGGGCCTACTCCTACAATGAGCAGTTCTTC.

V and J are TRBV2 and TRBJ2-3; 10 bases are a match to TRBD2. V lost 1 base, J lost 2 bases, and 6 bases stayed unmatched. CDR1 SNHLY and CDR2 FYNNEI come from the germline V gene. This CDR3 has 17 residues. Here the CDR3 reads CASSEVAGGANTDTQYF. CDR3 in DNA: TGTGCCAGCAGTGAAGTAGCGGGGGGAGCTAACACAGATACGCAGTATTTT. The full variable domain, in which reference TRBV2 and TRBJ2-3 provide the parts outside the CDR3, is EPEVTQTPSHQVTQMGQEVILRCVPISNHLYFYWYRQILGQKVEFLVSFYNNEISEKSEIFDDQFSVERPDGSNFTLKIRSTKLEDSAMYFCASSEVAGGANTDTQYFGPGTRLTVL.

The chain has TRBV29-1 and TRBJ1-2; a possible D gene is TRBD1 (6 bases). Germline CDR1 is SQVTM and CDR2 is ANQGSEA. The CDR3 sequence is 14 residues long. The V end lost 7 bases, the J end lost 8 bases, and 23 bases lay between the germline ends. This CDR3 reads CSGSRLDRKEGYTF. The CDR3 DNA sequence: TGCAGCGGATCCCGCCTTGACAGGAAAGAGGGCTACACCTTC.

This clone was seen just once. The CDR3 loop is CASSYGQGVDEQFF. CDR3 DNA: TGTGCCAGCAGTTACGGACAGGGGGTGGATGAGCAGTTCTTC. V is TRBV6-6 and J is TRBJ2-1, with 10 bases identical to TRBD1. This CDR3 has 14 residues. CDR1 is MNHNY and CDR2 is SVGAGI in the germline V gene (reference sequence). V was clipped by 2 bases and J by 8 bases; unmatched bases: 3.

This clone is a singleton in its sample. V and J are TRBV25-1 and TRBJ2-3, with 8 bases matching TRBD1. The germline V gene has CDR1 MGHDK and CDR2 SYGVNS. V was pared by 5 bases and J by 1 base, with 2 bases of the junction left unmatched. This CDR3 region has 14 residues. CDR3 sequence: CASSYRGGTDTQYF. CDR3 coding DNA: TGTGCCAGCAGTTACAGGGGGGGCACAGATACGCAGTATTTT. Full variable domain (rest looked up from reference TRBV25-1 and TRBJ2-3): EADIYQTPRYLVIGTGKKITLECSQTMGHDKMYWYQQDPGMELHLIHYSYGVNSTEKGDLSSESTVSRIRTEHFPLTLESARPSHTSQYLCASSYRGGTDTQYFGPGTRLTVL.

The gene calls are TRBV14 and TRBJ2-1; TRBD2 matches at 14 bases. V lost 4 bases, J lost 7 bases, and 6 bases stayed unmatched. The CDR3 is 16 amino acids. Germline V gene data show CDR1 as SGHDN and CDR2 as FVKESK. CDR3 DNA sequence: TGTGCCAGCAGCCGACTAGCGGGGGGGCAGGGGAATGAGCAGTTCTTC. Its translation is CASSRLAGGQGNEQFF.

The chain couples TRBV4-3 to TRBJ1-5; no definite D call. Per germline, CDR1 LGHNA and CDR2 YSLEER. Trimming cost V 0 bases and J 5 bases, with 11 bases left between them. CDR3 length: 15 residues. The CDR3 DNA reads TGCGCCAGCAGCCAAGATTGGGCTGCTGATCAGCCCCAGCATTTT. It encodes CASSQDWAADQPQHF.

The table lists this clone with a count of one. The chain is built from TRBV3-1 (or the pseudogene TRBV3-2) and TRBJ2-3; D is unclear. Germline V gene sequence: CDR1 LGHDT, CDR2 YNNKEL (reference sequence). CDR3 length: 17 amino acids. V lost 0 bases and J lost 1, with 14 bases in between. The CDR3 protein is CASSQDIQAGGTDTQYF. CDR3 bases: TGTGCCAGCAGCCAAGATATCCAAGCAGGCGGCACAGATACGCAGTATTTT.

The chain couples TRBV14 to TRBJ2-3; a weak D match, TRBD1 (6 bases). V was clipped by 0 bases and J by 12 bases, with 10 bases between them. This CDR3 region has 12 residues. Per germline, CDR1 SGHDN and CDR2 FVKESK. CDR3 amino acids: CASSQDTGIQYF. The CDR3 nucleotides are TGTGCCAGCAGCCAAGACACAGGGATTCAGTATTTT.

This clone is classed as medium-sized (0.01 to 0.1%). The chain recombines TRBV7-6 with TRBJ2-5; the match to TRBD2 covers 12 bases. V gave up 5 bases and J gave up 5 bases; unmatched junction bases: 9. The CDR3 runs 16 residues. Per the germline V gene, CDR1 is SGHVS and CDR2 is FNYEAQ. CDR3 DNA sequence: TGTGCCAGCAGCCTACGACTAGCGGGGGTTGGGGAGACCCAGTACTTC. Protein product: CASSLRLAGVGETQYF.

The rearrangement uses TRBV15 and TRBJ2-7; possible D gene TRBD1, 8 bases. CDR3 length equals 15 residues. Per the germline V gene, CDR1 is LNHNV and CDR2 is YYDKDF (reference sequence). V was shortened by 3 bases and J by 5 bases, with 17 bases between the two germline ends. The CDR3: CATSRFRTGRDEQYF. CDR3 nucleotide sequence: TGTGCCACCAGCAGGTTCCGGACAGGGAGGGACGAGCAGTACTTC.

This rearrangement joins TRBV6-4 to TRBJ1-1; TRBD1 matches at 10 bases. The CDR3 runs 14 residues. Germline CDR1 is MRHNA and CDR2 is SNTAGT. Losses at the gene ends were 0 bases for V and 7 bases for J; bases not matched to a gene: 2. CDR3 sequence reads: CASSDSGTGDEAFF. CDR3 coding DNA: TGTGCCAGCAGTGACTCCGGGACAGGGGATGAAGCTTTCTTT.

With regard to this clone: Other DNA sequences of this sample code for an identical CDR3. The V gene is TRBV11-1, the J gene TRBJ2-3; 11 positions agree with TRBD2. The CDR3 sequence is 16 residues long. V dropped 3 bases and J dropped 1; count of bases not matched to a gene: 3. Germline V gives CDR1 SGHAT, CDR2 FQDESV (reference sequence). CDR3 sequence (DNA): TGTGCCAGCAGCTTTTTGACTAGCGGGGGCACAGATACGCAGTATTTT. This encodes CASSFLTSGGTDTQYF. Using reference TRBV11-1 and TRBJ2-3 for the parts outside the CDR3, the full variable domain is EAEVAQSPRYKITEKSQAVAFWCDPISGHATLYWYRQILGQGPELLVQFQDESVVDDSQLPKDRFSAERLKGVDSTLKIQPAELGDSAMYLCASSFLTSGGTDTQYFGPGTRLTVL.

The chain carries TRBV4-2 and TRBJ2-2, with 8 bases fitting TRBD2. The J segment lost 1 base and the V segment lost 0 bases, leaving 4 bases of the junction unmatched. The CDR3 is made up of 17 amino acids. CDR1 and CDR2 from the germline V gene are LGHNA and YNFKEQ. For the CDR3, the DNA is TGTGCCAGCAGCCAAGAAGGTGCGGGGGGGAACACCGGGGAGCTGTTTTTT. Translation: CASSQEGAGGNTGELFF.